This TCR beta chain was sequenced in a study of identical twins. Trimming shortened V by 3 bases and J by 5 bases, and 16 bases separated the two germline ends. This CDR3 has 14 residues. Per germline, CDR1 SQVTM and CDR2 ANQGSEA. TCRdb re-called the 5' RACE reads with MiXCR, one entry per CDR3 protein. The profile covers 400,000 to 550,000 distinct CDR3 sequences, with roughly an eighth appearing a single time and around 0.98% taken by the ten largest. This clonotype has just a few counts. A further study also used this sample, focusing on yellow fever vaccine responses in identical twins.

Input material: CD4+ T cells sorted from blood. The rearrangement joins TRBV29-1 to TRBJ1-2; weak D call: TRBD1 (5 bases). This clonotype was sampled from a woman between 18 and 29 years old in good health. The DNA for the CDR3 is TGCAGCGTTGATCTCGTTCGACAGTCGTATGGCTACACCTTC. Its translation: CSVDLVRQSYGYTF.